This TCR beta chain was identified in a study of a mutant IDH1 vaccine in newly diagnosed glioma. Whole-study results and caveats: Seemingly, top peripheral T cell clonotype changes bore no relation to pseudoprogression. Patients mounted vaccine-induced immune responses in about 93% of cases.

With respect to this clone: What it binds is unknown.

Germline CDR1 MNHEY, CDR2 SVGAGI. CDR3 length: 14 amino acids. With 2 bases removed from V and 2 bases from J, the gap between germline ends came to 9 bases. Profiled with immunoSEQ multiplex PCR; TCRdb holds only in-frame clones, not every one. The table has 50,000 to 70,000 clones, 74% seen once. Sample time point: week 35, safety follow-up. What each vaccine dose contained was 300 ug of mutant IDH1 20-mer peptide, accompanied by topical imiquimod. Each patient was administered eight vaccinations, scheduled in weeks 1, 3, 5, 7, 11, 15, 19 and 23. The sequence came from a man in his fifties with glioma. The sequences come from PBMCs, collected from a glioma patient whose treatment included an IDH1 peptide vaccine. The chain joins TRBV6-5 to TRBJ2-5; D unclear. The CDR3 loop is CASSYTTAQETQYF. The CDR3 coding sequence is TGTGCCAGCAGTTACACTACGGCTCAAGAGACCCAGTACTTC.